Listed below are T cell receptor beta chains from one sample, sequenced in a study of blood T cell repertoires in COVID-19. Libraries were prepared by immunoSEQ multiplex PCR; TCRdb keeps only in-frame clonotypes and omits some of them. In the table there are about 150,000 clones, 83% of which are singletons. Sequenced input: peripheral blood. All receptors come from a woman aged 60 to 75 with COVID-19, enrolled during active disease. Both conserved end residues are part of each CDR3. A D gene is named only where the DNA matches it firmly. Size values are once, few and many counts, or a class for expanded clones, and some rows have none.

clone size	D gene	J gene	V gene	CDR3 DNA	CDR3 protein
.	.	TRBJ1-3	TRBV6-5	TGTGCCAGCAGCACAGCTGGGGGGTCTGGAAACACCATATATTTT	CASSTAGGSGNTIYF
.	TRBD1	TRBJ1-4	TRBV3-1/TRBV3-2	TGTGCCAGCAGCCAAGTACGGGACAGGGGTGAAAAACTGTTTTTT	CASSQVRDRGEKLFF
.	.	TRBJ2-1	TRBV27	TGTGCCAGCAGTTTAAGAGAGAACAATGAGCAGTTCTTC	CASSLRENNEQFF
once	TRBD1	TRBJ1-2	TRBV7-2	TGTGCCAGCAGCCGAACAGGGGCCAGAGGCTACACCTTC	CASSRTGARGYTF
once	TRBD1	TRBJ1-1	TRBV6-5	TGTGCCAGCAGCCCGACAGGGTGGTACACTGAAGCTTTCTTT	CASSPTGWYTEAFF
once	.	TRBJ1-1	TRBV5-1	TGCGCCAGCAGCTTGGCCGGAGCTAACACTGAAGCTTTCTTT	CASSLAGANTEAFF
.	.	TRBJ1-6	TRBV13	TGTGCCAGCAGCTTAGCCAATAATTCACCCCTCCACTTT	CASSLANNSPLHF
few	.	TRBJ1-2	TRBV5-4	TGTGCCAGCAGCTTGTGGCAGGGGACGACGTGGTATGGCTACACCTTC	CASSLWQGTTWYGYTF
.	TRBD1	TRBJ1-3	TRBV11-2	TGTGCCAGCAGCTCTTGGACAGGGGGTATCTCTGGAAACACCATATATTTT	CASSSWTGGISGNTIYF
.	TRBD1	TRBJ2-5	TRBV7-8	TGTGCCAGCAGCCCCGGACAGGGAGGAGAGACCCAGTACTTC	CASSPGQGGETQYF
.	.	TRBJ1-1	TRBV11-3	TGTGCCAGCAGCTTAGTCGGCGGAGAAGCTTTCTTT	CASSLVGGEAFF
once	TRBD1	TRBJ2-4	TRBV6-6	TGTGCCAGCAACGAAATCCGACAGGGGGAGGGCATTCAGTACTTC	CASNEIRQGEGIQYF
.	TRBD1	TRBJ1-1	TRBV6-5	TGTGCCAGCACCTCGGACAGGAGGGGGTCCACTGAAGCTTTCTTT	CASTSDRRGSTEAFF
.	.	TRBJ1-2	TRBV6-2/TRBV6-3	TGTGCCAGCAGTTATGGAACAGCCGCAATCTATGGCTACACCTTC	CASSYGTAAIYGYTF
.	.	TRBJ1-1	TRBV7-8	TGTGCCAGCAGCCTAACCTCGGGCCTTAGAGGGGCTTTCTTT	CASSLTSGLRGAFF
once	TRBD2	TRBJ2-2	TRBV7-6	TGTGCCAGCAGCTCCCCGGGGGGGAGAGGGGCCGGGGAGCTGTTTTTT	CASSSPGGRGAGELFF
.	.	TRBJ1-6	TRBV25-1	TGTGCCAGCCGTACAGGGAGCTCCTATAATTCACCCCTCCACTTT	CASRTGSSYNSPLHF
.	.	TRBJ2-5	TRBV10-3	TGTGCCATCAGCCTCCAAGAGACCCAGTACTTC	CAISLQETQYF
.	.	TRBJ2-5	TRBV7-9	TGTGCCAGCAGCTTAGGGACCCGGGGAGAGACCCAGTACTTC	CASSLGTRGETQYF
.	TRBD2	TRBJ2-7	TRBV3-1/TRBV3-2	TGTGCCAGCAGCTGGGACAGATCGGGACTAGCGGCGGCTTACGAGCAGTACTTC	CASSWDRSGLAAAYEQYF
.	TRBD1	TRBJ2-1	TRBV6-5	TGTGCCGTTGGACAGGCGAACTACAATGAGCAGTTCTTC	CAVGQANYNEQFF
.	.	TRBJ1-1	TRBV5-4	TGTGCCAGCAGCTTTACCCGAGATAACACTGAAGCTTTCTTT	CASSFTRDNTEAFF